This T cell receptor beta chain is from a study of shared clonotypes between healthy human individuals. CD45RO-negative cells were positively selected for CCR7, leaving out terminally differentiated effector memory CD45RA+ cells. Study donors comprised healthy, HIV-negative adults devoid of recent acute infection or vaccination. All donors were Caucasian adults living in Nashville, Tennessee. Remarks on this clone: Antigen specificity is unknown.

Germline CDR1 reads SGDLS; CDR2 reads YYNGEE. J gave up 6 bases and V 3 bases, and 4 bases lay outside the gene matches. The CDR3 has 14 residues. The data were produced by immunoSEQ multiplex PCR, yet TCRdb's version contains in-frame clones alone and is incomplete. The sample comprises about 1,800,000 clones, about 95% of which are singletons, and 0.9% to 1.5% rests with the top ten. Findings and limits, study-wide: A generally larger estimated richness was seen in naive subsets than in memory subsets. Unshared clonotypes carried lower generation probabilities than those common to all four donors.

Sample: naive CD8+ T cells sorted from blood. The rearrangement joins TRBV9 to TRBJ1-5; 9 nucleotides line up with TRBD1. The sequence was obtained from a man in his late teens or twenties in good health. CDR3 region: CASSAQGAGQPQHF. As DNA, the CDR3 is TGTGCCAGCAGCGCACAGGGGGCTGGTCAGCCCCAGCATTTT.